The source of this T cell receptor (beta chain) is a study of Graves' ophthalmopathy and Graves' hyperthyroidism. Beta-chain TCR CDR3 regions were amplified from RNA transcripts. The first round was an RT-PCR with HTBI primers, and the second round was a multiplex PCR. Using its own MiXCR run on the multiplex PCR reads, TCRdb lists one record per CDR3 protein. The repertoire consists of 200,000 to 250,000 distinct CDR3 sequences, with around 45% occurring once and the leading ten covering around half. With respect to this clonotype: One end of the junction varies from germline; a read error may be responsible.

Germline V gene sequence: CDR1 SGDLS, CDR2 YYNGEE. This CDR3 contains 13 residues. What supplied the PBMCs was over 8.5 ml of fresh peripheral blood. The receptor was derived from an adult man with Graves' ophthalmopathy. The rearrangement uses TRBV9 and TRBJ2-7; 10 bases align to TRBD1. Material: peripheral blood. In nucleotides, the CDR3 is TGCGCCAGCATGAGGGACAGGGGATACGAGCAGTACTTC. Its protein is CASMRDRGYEQYF.